This is a list of T cell receptor beta chains from one sample in a study of blood T cell repertoires in COVID-19. The data were produced by immunoSEQ multiplex PCR, yet TCRdb's version contains in-frame clones alone and is incomplete. In the table there are 340,000 or so clones, 70% to 90% of which are singletons. The material sequenced was PBMCs or T cells enriched from blood (not recorded which). These receptors came from a woman aged 40 to 50 with acute COVID-19. CDR3s include the opening cysteine and the closing phenylalanine or tryptophan.

j_gene	v_gene	CDR3aa
TRBJ2-5	TRBV5-1	CASKRREPAAETQYF
TRBJ2-2	TRBV5-4	CASSLYPPPQTGELFF
TRBJ1-4	TRBV5-1	CASSPEPATNEKLFF
TRBJ1-1	TRBV13	CASSSKTPDRGNTEAFF
TRBJ1-3	TRBV7-8	CASSPRTDHSGNTIYF
TRBJ2-7	TRBV10-3	CAIRPTGALSYEQYF
TRBJ1-1	TRBV9	CASSRGTGHKNTEAFF
TRBJ2-6	TRBV4-1	CASSQEPDSNRGNVLTF
TRBJ1-2	TRBV5-1	CASGTGADYGYTF
TRBJ2-5	TRBV3-1/TRBV3-2	CASSHYWDREYQETQYF
TRBJ1-1	TRBV7-9	CASSSIRQARDNTEAFF
TRBJ2-7	TRBV6-5	CASSTEGYEQYF
TRBJ1-1	TRBV18	CASSSTRGVGTEAFF
TRBJ2-3	TRBV27	CASSIAGGLAIDTQYF
TRBJ2-7	TRBV4-3	CASSLHPGTPSRSYEQYF
TRBJ1-1	TRBV19	CASSTPPDRFNTEAFF
TRBJ1-3	TRBV18	CASSTGQGTIYF
TRBJ1-5	TRBV19	CASTLRGGRVSNQPQHF
TRBJ2-5	TRBV3-1/TRBV3-2	CASSRRGGQETQYF
TRBJ2-3	TRBV5-1	CASLETGGTDTQYF
TRBJ2-7	TRBV4-2	CASSQGVAAGSYEQYF
TRBJ2-3	TRBV6-2/TRBV6-3	CASSYQPGLVGLDTQYF
TRBJ1-1	TRBV5-6	CASSRGTGGSEAFF
TRBJ1-1	TRBV10-3	CAISGKEYTEAFF
TRBJ2-1	TRBV2	CASRSYSSYNEQFF
TRBJ1-1	TRBV5-4	CASSSWVPGNTEAFF
TRBJ2-5	TRBV2	CASSRTRKETQYF
TRBJ2-1	TRBV7-9	CASSFRDRYNEQFF
TRBJ2-1	TRBV4-2	CASSPVSLAGDLYNEQFF
TRBJ1-3	TRBV2	CASSERAGAGNTIYF
TRBJ1-2	TRBV2	CASSEASTGAGYTF
TRBJ2-2	TRBV7-2	CASSLVAGASGSPGELFF
TRBJ1-2	TRBV6-2/TRBV6-3	CASSRGTGSGYGYTF
TRBJ2-1	TRBV5-4	CASSLNSDSRYNEQFF
TRBJ1-1	TRBV11-2	CASSLDPTAEAFF
TRBJ2-1	TRBV13	CASSDWTSATNNEQFF
TRBJ1-2	TRBV12-3/TRBV12-4	CASRLAGDLGYTF
TRBJ2-1	TRBV7-8	CASSHQLLYNEQFF
TRBJ1-1	TRBV28	CASTWDRTMNTEAFF
TRBJ2-1	TRBV5-4	CASSLEAPSSYNEQFF
TRBJ2-7	TRBV7-8	CASSLVGRGNEQYF
TRBJ2-7	TRBV28	CASRRKDRVLGEQYF
TRBJ2-3	TRBV7-9	CASSILAGGAIDTQYF
TRBJ2-3	TRBV6-1	CASSEVHSLAGRTDTQYF
TRBJ2-2	TRBV28	CASRSGGANTGELFF